These 21 T cell receptor beta chains share one sample of origin, sequenced in a study of neurological immune-mediated disorders (dated by TCRdb to the late 2010s). Library construction relied on 5' RACE. The sequencing machine was an Illumina HiSeq 2500. TCRdb reran the public reads through fastp at Q25 and MiXCR, keeping productive beta chains. Rows matching on CDR3 protein sequence are summarized as one entry with the most common DNA and genes. This sample lists 30,000 to 35,000 distinct CDR3 sequences; about 4% were detected once. The top ten constitute around a quarter of the sample. The source material was CD4+ T cells from blood. These receptors were taken from a woman aged 40 to 50 in good health.

The sample holds a few counts of this clonotype. The chain links TRBV11-2 to TRBJ2-5; 8 bases agree with TRBD1. The V and J ends lost 5 bases and 5 bases, in that order; junction bases with no gene match: 10. Germline-derived CDR1 and CDR2 are SGHAT and FQNNGV. The CDR3 sequence is 15 residues long. Written as DNA, the CDR3 is TGTGCCAGCAGCCCCGGACAGGGATTGTTTGAGACCCAGTACTTC. This codes for CASSPGQGLFETQYF.

This clonotype was counted many times. The V and J genes are TRBV12-3 or TRBV12-4 and TRBJ1-5, with 7 nucleotides matching TRBD1. CDR3 length equals 15 residues. V gave up 5 bases and J gave up 2 bases; unmatched junction bases: 6. The CDR3 coding sequence is TGTGCCAGCAGTCCCGGACAGGCTGGCAATCAGCCCCAGCATTTT. Its protein is CASSPGQAGNQPQHF.

The chain carries TRBV3-1 and TRBJ1-1, with D tentatively TRBD1 (5 bases). Germline CDR1 LGHDT, CDR2 YNNKEL (reference sequence). The CDR3 spans 11 residues. With 3 bases removed from V and 8 bases from J, the gap between germline ends came to 7 bases. CDR3 protein: CASSQQGEAFF. The CDR3 nucleotides are TGTGCCAGCAGCCAGCAGGGAGAAGCTTTCTTT.

This clonotype has ten or more counts. The J gene is TRBJ1-5, the V gene TRBV6-5; no definite D call. The CDR3 sequence is 14 residues long. With 5 bases removed from V and 6 bases from J, the gap between germline ends came to 14 bases. Germline V CDR1 and CDR2: MNHEY, SVGAGI. Here the CDR3 reads CASSPSDGVQPQHF. The CDR3 DNA sequence: TGTGCCAGCAGTCCGTCCGATGGGGTTCAGCCCCAGCATTTT.

This clonotype was observed at least ten times. This chain uses TRBV4-1 with TRBJ2-1; D is possibly TRBD1 (6 bases). Trimming took off 0 bases at V and 4 bases at J, with 10 bases between the two ends. Germline-derived CDR1 and CDR2 are MGHRA and YSYEKL. This CDR3 is 15 amino acids long. Here the CDR3 DNA reads TGCGCCAGCAGCCAAGAGGGGGCCCAATACAATGAGCAGTTCTTC. Translating gives CASSQEGAQYNEQFF.

The sample holds many counts of this clonotype. The rearrangement uses TRBV7-8 and TRBJ1-2; no clear D. The V gene lost 5 bases and the J gene lost 3 bases, with 19 bases spanning the gap. CDR3 length equals 16 residues. Germline CDR1 is SGHVS and CDR2 is FQNEAQ. The CDR3 spells CASSPLPRGLDYGYTF. CDR3 bases: TGTGCCAGCAGCCCCCTTCCCCGGGGATTGGACTATGGCTACACCTTC.

The table lists this clonotype with many counts. V and J are TRBV18 and TRBJ1-1; 7 nucleotides align to TRBD1. Germline V lookup: CDR1 KGHSH, CDR2 LQKENI. Trimming at V came to 3 bases and at J to 4 bases, leaving 5 bases not matched to a gene. There are 14 residues in the CDR3. The CDR3 region has the DNA TGTGCCAGCTCACCCCAGGGGGAGGGCACTGAAGCTTTCTTT. Amino acid sequence: CASSPQGEGTEAFF.

In this sample, this clonotype turned up many times. The chain has TRBV20-1 and TRBJ2-7; maybe TRBD1 (6 bases). This CDR3 has 15 residues. V was pared by 3 bases and J by 0 bases, with 15 bases between. The V gene's germline CDR1 is DFQATT and CDR2 SNEGSKA (reference sequence). DNA of the CDR3: TGCAGTGCTAGTCGGCCCGGGACAACCTCCTACGAGCAGTACTTC. This gives the protein CSASRPGTTSYEQYF.

At least ten counts were recorded for this clonotype. V is TRBV20-1 and J is TRBJ1-2; D ambiguous. Germline assignment: CDR1 DFQATT and CDR2 SNEGSKA (reference sequence). Trimming removed 0 bases at V and 2 bases at J, with 7 bases between. CDR3 length: 13 amino acids. As DNA, the CDR3 is TGCAGTGCTAGAGAATCTACGAACTATGGCTACACCTTC. It specifies CSARESTNYGYTF.

For the CDR3, the DNA is TGTGCCAGCAGCGGGGGTGCGGGAGGTGCAGATACGCAGTATTTT. It specifies CASSGGAGGADTQYF. The chain couples TRBV3-1 to TRBJ2-3, with 8 bases that match TRBD2. V shed 5 bases and J 4 bases; nucleotides not matched to a gene: 8. CDR3 size: 15 residues. Germline V gene sequence: CDR1 LGHDT, CDR2 YNNKEL (reference sequence).

This clonotype was seen more than once but under ten times. The chain combines TRBV28 with TRBJ1-4, with D maybe TRBD1 (5 bases). The CDR3 sequence is 15 residues long. V gave up 2 bases and J gave up 10 bases, with 17 bases separating them. Germline loops: CDR1 MDHEN, CDR2 SYDVKM. CDR3 amino acids: CASSLMSGSGVKLFF. The CDR3 nucleotides are TGTGCCAGCAGTTTAATGTCAGGGTCTGGGGTAAAACTGTTTTTT. Full variable domain (outside the CDR3, taken from reference TRBV28 and TRBJ1-4): DVKVTQSSRYLVKRTGEKVFLECVQDMDHENMFWYRQDPGLGLRLIYFSYDVKMKEKGDIPEGYSVSREKKERFSLILESASTNQTSMYLCASSLMSGSGVKLFFGSGTQLSVL.

This clonotype was seen repeatedly, ten times or more. The V and J genes are TRBV28 and TRBJ1-1; TRBD1 matches at 8 bases. The CDR3 consists of 16 residues. V lost 7 bases, J lost 6 bases, and 16 bases stayed unmatched. Germline CDR1 MDHEN, CDR2 SYDVKM. CDR3: CASTPRPLRQGSEAFF. In nucleotides, the CDR3 is TGTGCCAGCACCCCCCGCCCCCTAAGACAGGGGTCTGAAGCTTTCTTT.

This clonotype was picked up many times. The V call is TRBV5-1, the J call TRBJ1-6; D remains ambiguous. The CDR3 length is 15 residues. CDR1 is SGHRS and CDR2 is YFSETQ in the germline V gene. V gave up 0 bases and J gave up 7 bases, with 11 bases separating them. In DNA form, the CDR3 reads TGCGCCAGCAGCTTGGAGTCCAATTCCAATTCACCCCTCCACTTT. This sequence encodes CASSLESNSNSPLHF.

Ten or more counts support this clonotype. The rearrangement joins TRBV20-1 to TRBJ2-7; unclear D gene. Germline values: CDR1 DFQATT, CDR2 SNEGSKA (reference sequence). The V end lost 3 bases, the J end lost 3 bases, and 15 bases lay between the germline ends. CDR3 length: 14 residues. CDR3 in amino acids: CSASESRRLYEQYF. CDR3 DNA: TGCAGTGCTAGTGAAAGTCGGCGCCTCTACGAGCAGTACTTC.

This clonotype was picked up many times. V is TRBV20-1 and J is TRBJ2-1; D is perhaps TRBD1 or TRBD2 (5 bases each). This CDR3 spans 16 amino acids. CDR1 and CDR2 from the germline V gene are DFQATT and SNEGSKA (reference sequence). The germline V and J ends were trimmed by 5 bases and 0 bases, with 17 bases remaining between them. CDR3 DNA sequence: TGCAGTGCTGGGGCAGTGCTAGCTAGCTCCTACAATGAGCAGTTCTTC. Its protein product is CSAGAVLASSYNEQFF.

This clonotype was recorded many times. This rearrangement joins TRBV5-1 to TRBJ1-1; 7 nucleotides align to TRBD1. The ends lost 3 bases at V and 5 bases at J; junction bases unmatched: 10. Per germline, CDR1 SGHRS and CDR2 YFSETQ. CDR3 length: 15 amino acids. CDR3 in DNA: TGCGCCAGCAGCTCACTGACACTACAGGGGACTGAAGCTTTCTTT. This sequence encodes CASSSLTLQGTEAFF.

This clonotype showed up many times. The chain joins TRBV5-1 to TRBJ1-2; D might be TRBD1 (5 bases). The CDR3 contains 12 residues. V lost 2 bases, J lost 7 bases, and 9 bases lay in between. Looked up from germline, CDR1 is SGHRS and CDR2 is YFSETQ. Here the CDR3 reads CASSFQGGGYTF. CDR3 coding DNA: TGCGCCAGCAGCTTCCAGGGAGGTGGCTACACCTTC.

This clonotype has at least ten counts. The chain combines TRBV5-1 with TRBJ1-1; the D gene is possibly TRBD1 (6 bases). Germline values: CDR1 SGHRS, CDR2 YFSETQ. This CDR3 has 15 residues. The V gene lost 4 bases and the J gene lost 2 bases, with 15 bases spanning the gap. CDR3 coding DNA: TGCGCCAGCAGCAGGAACGGACAGCTAAACACTGAAGCTTTCTTT. It codes for CASSRNGQLNTEAFF.

This clonotype was observed many times. The genes are TRBV4-1 and TRBJ1-6, with 12 bases identical to TRBD1. V dropped 1 base and J dropped 10; count of bases not matched to a gene: 8. Germline V gene sequence: CDR1 MGHRA, CDR2 YSYEKL. The CDR3 totals 17 residues. CDR3 DNA: TGCGCCAGCAGCCAAGGGGGGACAGGGGGCGTGGGGTCACCCCTCCACTTT. Residues: CASSQGGTGGVGSPLHF.

Judged by abundance, this clonotype is medium-sized. J is TRBJ2-7 and V is TRBV5-1, with a possible D match to TRBD2 (6 bases). Germline V gives CDR1 SGHRS, CDR2 YFSETQ. Trimming took off 4 bases at V and 1 base at J, with 15 bases between the two ends. This CDR3 spans 15 amino acids. DNA for the CDR3: TGCGCCAGCAGCCCAGGAACTGGAGGGTCCTACGAGCAGTACTTC. This encodes CASSPGTGGSYEQYF. Full variable domain (missing parts from reference TRBV5-1 and TRBJ2-7): KAGVTQTPRYLIKTRGQQVTLSCSPISGHRSVSWYQQTPGQGLQFLFEYFSETQRNKGNFPGRFSGRQFSNSRSEMNVSTLELGDSALYLCASSPGTGGSYEQYFGPGTRLTVT.

This clonotype was observed many times. CDR3 sequence: CASSQLQGGYTF. The CDR3 coding sequence is TGTGCCAGCAGCCAATTACAGGGTGGCTACACCTTC. This rearrangement joins TRBV3-1 to TRBJ1-2; D may be TRBD1 (6 bases). CDR3 length equals 12 residues. Germline lookup yields CDR1 LGHDT and CDR2 YNNKEL (reference sequence). V lost 2 bases and J 7 bases, leaving 8 bases between the germline ends.